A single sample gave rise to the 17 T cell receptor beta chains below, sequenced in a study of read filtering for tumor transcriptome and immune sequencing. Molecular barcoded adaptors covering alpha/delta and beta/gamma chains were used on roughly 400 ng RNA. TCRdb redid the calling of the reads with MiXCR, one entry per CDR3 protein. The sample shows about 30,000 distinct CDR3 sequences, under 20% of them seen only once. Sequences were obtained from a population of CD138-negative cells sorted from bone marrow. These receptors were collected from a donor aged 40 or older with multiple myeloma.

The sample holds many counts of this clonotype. CDR3 DNA sequence: TGTGCCAGTAGTCGGGGGCCTGGGGCCAACGTCCTGACTTTC. Translating it yields CASSRGPGANVLTF. V is TRBV19 and J is TRBJ2-6; D is tentatively TRBD1 or TRBD2 (6 bases each). V lost 5 bases and J 2 bases, leaving 7 bases between the germline ends. This CDR3 spans 14 amino acids. Germline V lookup: CDR1 LNHDA, CDR2 SQIVND (reference sequence).

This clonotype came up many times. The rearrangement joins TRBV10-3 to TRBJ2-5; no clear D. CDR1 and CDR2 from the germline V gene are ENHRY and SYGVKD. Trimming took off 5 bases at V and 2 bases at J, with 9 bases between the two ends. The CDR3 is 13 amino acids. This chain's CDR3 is CAISSGNQETQYF. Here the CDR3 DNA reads TGTGCCATCAGTTCTGGGAATCAAGAGACCCAGTACTTC.

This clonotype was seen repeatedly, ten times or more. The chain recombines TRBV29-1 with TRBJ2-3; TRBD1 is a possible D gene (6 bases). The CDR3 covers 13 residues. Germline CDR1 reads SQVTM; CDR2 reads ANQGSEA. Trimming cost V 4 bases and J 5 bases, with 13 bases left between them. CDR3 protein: CSVAGEVRDTQYF. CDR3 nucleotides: TGCAGCGTTGCAGGGGAAGTTAGAGATACGCAGTATTTT.

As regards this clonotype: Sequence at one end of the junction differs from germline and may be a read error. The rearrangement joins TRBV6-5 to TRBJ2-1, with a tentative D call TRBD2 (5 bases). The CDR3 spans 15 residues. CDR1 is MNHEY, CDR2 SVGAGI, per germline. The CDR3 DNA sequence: TGTGCCTGCAGTTACTCCGAGCGGAGCGACAATGAGCAGTTCTTC. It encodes CACSYSERSDNEQFF.

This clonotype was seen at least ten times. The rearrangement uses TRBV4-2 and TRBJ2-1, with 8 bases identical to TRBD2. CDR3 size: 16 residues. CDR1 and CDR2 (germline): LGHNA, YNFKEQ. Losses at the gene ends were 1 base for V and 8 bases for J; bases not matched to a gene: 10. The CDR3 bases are TGTGCCAGCAGCCAAGCAGGCGGGGGGCAGTTTGATGAGCAGTTCTTC. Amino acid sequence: CASSQAGGGQFDEQFF.

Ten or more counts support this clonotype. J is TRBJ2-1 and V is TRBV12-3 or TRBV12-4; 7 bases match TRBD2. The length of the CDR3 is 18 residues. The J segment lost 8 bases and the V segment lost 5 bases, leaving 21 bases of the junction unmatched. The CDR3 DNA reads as TGTGCCAGCAGTCATACCCCAGTTACTAGTGGCGGGAGCGATGAGCAGTTCTTC. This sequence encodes CASSHTPVTSGGSDEQFF.

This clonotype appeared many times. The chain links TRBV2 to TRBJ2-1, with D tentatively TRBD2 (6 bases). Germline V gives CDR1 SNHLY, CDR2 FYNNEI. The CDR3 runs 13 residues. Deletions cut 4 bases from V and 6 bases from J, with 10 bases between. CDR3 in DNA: TGTGCCAGCAGTGTTCTAGCGCGCAATGAGCAGTTCTTC. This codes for CASSVLARNEQFF.

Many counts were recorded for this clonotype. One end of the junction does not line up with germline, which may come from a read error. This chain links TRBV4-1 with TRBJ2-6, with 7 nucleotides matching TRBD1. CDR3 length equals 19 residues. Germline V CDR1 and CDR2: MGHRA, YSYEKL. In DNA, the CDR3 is TGCGCCAGCAGCCAAGATGTAGGGGGCATTGGATTTGGGGCCAGCGTCCTGACTTTC. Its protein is CASSQDVGGIGFGASVLTF.

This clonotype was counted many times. The CDR3 reads CSAGRDTYEQYF. DNA for the CDR3: TGCAGTGCAGGGAGGGACACTTACGAGCAGTACTTC. This sequence joins TRBV20-1 and TRBJ2-7, with D possibly being TRBD2 (7 bases). Germline CDR1 DFQATT, CDR2 SNEGSKA (reference sequence). This CDR3 is built from 12 residues. Trimming removed 6 bases from V and 4 bases from J, with 13 bases in between.

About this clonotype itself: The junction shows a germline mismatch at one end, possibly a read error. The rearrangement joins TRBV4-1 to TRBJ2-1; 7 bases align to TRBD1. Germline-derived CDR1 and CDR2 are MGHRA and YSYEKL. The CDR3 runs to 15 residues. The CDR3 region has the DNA TGCGCCACCATAATTCCAGGGGGTTCCTACAACGAGCGGTTCTTC. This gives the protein CATIIPGGSYNERFF.

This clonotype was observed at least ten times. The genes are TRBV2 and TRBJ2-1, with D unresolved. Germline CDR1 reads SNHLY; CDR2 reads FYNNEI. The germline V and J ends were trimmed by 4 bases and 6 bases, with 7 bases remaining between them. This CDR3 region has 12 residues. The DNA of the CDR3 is TGTGCCAGCAGTGTTGGGTCCAATGAGCAGTTCTTC. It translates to CASSVGSNEQFF.

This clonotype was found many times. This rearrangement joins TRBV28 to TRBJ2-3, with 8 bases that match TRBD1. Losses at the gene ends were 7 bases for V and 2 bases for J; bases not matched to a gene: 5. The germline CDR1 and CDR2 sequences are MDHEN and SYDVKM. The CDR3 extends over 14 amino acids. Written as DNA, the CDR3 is TGTGCCAGCACGGGGACAGGCGACACAGATACGCAGTATTTT. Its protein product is CASTGTGDTDTQYF.

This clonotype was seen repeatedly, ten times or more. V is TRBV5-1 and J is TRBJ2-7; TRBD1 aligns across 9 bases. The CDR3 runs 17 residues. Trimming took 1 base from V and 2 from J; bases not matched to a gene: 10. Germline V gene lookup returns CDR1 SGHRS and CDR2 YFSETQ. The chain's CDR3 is CASSLKTPGQGAYEQYF. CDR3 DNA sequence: TGCGCCAGCAGCTTGAAAACACCGGGACAGGGTGCCTACGAGCAGTACTTC.

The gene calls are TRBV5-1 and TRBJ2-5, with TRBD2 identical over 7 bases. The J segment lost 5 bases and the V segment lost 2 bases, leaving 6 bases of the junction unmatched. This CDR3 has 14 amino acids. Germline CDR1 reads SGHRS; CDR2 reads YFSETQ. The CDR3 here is CASSLTAGEETQYF. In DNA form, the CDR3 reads TGCGCCAGCAGCTTAACTGCGGGAGAGGAGACCCAGTACTTC.

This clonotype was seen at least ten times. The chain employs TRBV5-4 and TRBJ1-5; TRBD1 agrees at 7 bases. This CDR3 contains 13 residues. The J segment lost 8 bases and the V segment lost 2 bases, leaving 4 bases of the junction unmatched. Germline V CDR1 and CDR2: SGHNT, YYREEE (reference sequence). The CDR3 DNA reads TGTGCCAGCAGCTTCGCAGGGGGTGAGCCCCAGCATTTT. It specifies CASSFAGGEPQHF.

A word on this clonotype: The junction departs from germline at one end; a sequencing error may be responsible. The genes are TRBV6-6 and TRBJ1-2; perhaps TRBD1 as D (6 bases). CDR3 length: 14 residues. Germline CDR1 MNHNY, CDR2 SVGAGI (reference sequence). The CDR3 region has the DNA TGTACCAGCAGTTACACGGACAGTAACTATGGCTACACCTTC. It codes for CTSSYTDSNYGYTF.

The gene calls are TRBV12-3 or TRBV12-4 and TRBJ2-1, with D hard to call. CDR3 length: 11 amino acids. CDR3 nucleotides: TGTACCCGCAGTTTAAGTAAGGAGCAGTTCTTC. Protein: CTRSLSKEQFF.